Each of the 32 T cell receptor beta chains below was sequenced from the same sample in a study of CD8 T cells in ankylosing spondylitis. TCRdb redid the calling of the 5' RACE reads with MiXCR, one entry per CDR3 protein. The sample holds 200,000 to 300,000 distinct CDR3 sequences, more than 25% seen once. Sample: blood, either unsorted or a sorted T cell fraction (not recorded which). These receptors were collected from a male donor with ankylosing spondylitis or in good health (not recorded which).

This clonotype is labeled medium-sized (0.01 to 0.1%). The J gene is TRBJ2-1, the V gene TRBV20-1; D is uncertain. The CDR3 totals 15 residues. V gave up 0 bases and J gave up 5 bases, with 14 bases separating them. Germline V gene lookup returns CDR1 DFQATT and CDR2 SNEGSKA (reference sequence). The CDR3 DNA reads as TGCAGTGCTAGAGAAGGCAGCGTAGACCACAATGAGCAGTTCTTC. This translates into CSAREGSVDHNEQFF.

This clonotype was recorded a few times. The V and J genes are TRBV7-9 and TRBJ2-5; the D gene could be TRBD1 or TRBD2 (6 bases each). Trimming took off 5 bases at V and 4 bases at J, with 20 bases between the two ends. The CDR3 has 16 amino acids. CDR1 and CDR2 (germline): SEHNR, FQNEAQ (reference sequence). CDR3 residues: CASSPRMGGAGETQYF. CDR3 DNA sequence: TGTGCCAGCAGCCCAAGGATGGGGGGCGCAGGAGAGACCCAGTACTTC. Full variable domain (missing parts from reference TRBV7-9 and TRBJ2-5): DTGVSQNPRHKITKRGQNVTFRCDPISEHNRLYWYRQTLGQGPEFLTYFQNEAQLEKSRLLSDRFSAERPKGSFSTLEIQRTEQGDSAMYLCASSPRMGGAGETQYFGPGTRLLVL.

This clonotype was seen only a few times. The CDR3 region is CASSSLGPPQHF. CDR3 DNA sequence: TGTGCCAGCAGCTCCCTGGGGCCGCCCCAGCATTTT. The chain is built from TRBV28 and TRBJ1-5, with TRBD1 as a possible D gene (5 bases). This CDR3 spans 12 amino acids. From germline, CDR1 is MDHEN and CDR2 SYDVKM. The V and J ends lost 6 bases and 9 bases respectively, with 12 bases between them. The whole variable domain, remainder taken from reference TRBV28 and TRBJ1-5, is DVKVTQSSRYLVKRTGEKVFLECVQDMDHENMFWYRQDPGLGLRLIYFSYDVKMKEKGDIPEGYSVSREKKERFSLILESASTNQTSMYLCASSSLGPPQHFGDGTRLSIL.

This clonotype occurred a few times. The rearrangement uses TRBV10-3 and TRBJ2-7, with D hard to call. With 3 bases removed from V and 7 bases from J, the gap between germline ends came to 16 bases. From germline, CDR1 is ENHRY and CDR2 SYGVKD. There are 14 residues in the CDR3. The CDR3 sequence: CAISDSTDRTEQYF. The CDR3 nucleotides are TGTGCCATCAGTGATTCTACCGACCGGACGGAGCAGTACTTC.

This clonotype was picked up many times. The genes are TRBV6-1 and TRBJ2-7; TRBD1 might be the D (5 bases). Germline V gives CDR1 MNHNS, CDR2 SASEGT. This CDR3 is built from 13 residues. Trimming removed 7 bases from V and 0 bases from J, with 10 bases in between. The CDR3 bases are TGTGCCAGCAACACAGGAAGCTCCTACGAGCAGTACTTC. It yields the protein CASNTGSSYEQYF.

This chain uses TRBV5-1 with TRBJ2-5, with 13 bases identical to TRBD2. Per the germline V gene, CDR1 is SGHRS and CDR2 is YFSETQ. The CDR3 is 15 residues long. Losses at the gene ends were 4 bases for V and 4 bases for J; bases not matched to a gene: 4. The CDR3 nucleotides read TGCGCCAGCAGCCGTGGACTAGCGGGGGTAGAGACCCAGTACTTC. Protein sequence: CASSRGLAGVETQYF.

The chain combines TRBV7-2 with TRBJ2-7; D is undetermined. V lost 6 bases and J lost 2, with 5 bases in between. The CDR3 spans 11 residues. Germline assignment: CDR1 SGHTA and CDR2 FQGNSA. Here the CDR3 reads CASSTAYEQYF. CDR3 DNA: TGTGCCAGCAGTACGGCCTACGAGCAGTACTTC.

The chain uses TRBV25-1 and TRBJ1-1; the D is unclear. This CDR3 comprises 14 residues. Trimming shortened V by 8 bases and J by 4 bases, and 17 bases separated the two germline ends. Germline V gene lookup returns CDR1 MGHDK and CDR2 SYGVNS. CDR3 amino acids: CASARGRLGTEAFF. The CDR3 DNA sequence: TGTGCCAGCGCACGCGGCAGGTTGGGCACTGAAGCTTTCTTT.

This clonotype was seen a handful of times. The chain links TRBV12-3 or TRBV12-4 to TRBJ2-4; D is ambiguous. Trimming left V 2 bases short and J 4 bases short, with 9 bases between. The CDR3 spans 14 residues. The CDR3 bases are TGTGCCAGCAGTTTAACTTCCCCGAAAAACATTCAGTACTTC. Its translation: CASSLTSPKNIQYF.

This chain links TRBV12-3 or TRBV12-4 with TRBJ1-1; D is unclear. Deletions cut 7 bases from V and 3 bases from J, with 18 bases between. The CDR3 consists of 15 residues. The CDR3 protein is CASTVRGRGYTEAFF. CDR3 DNA: TGTGCCAGCACCGTGAGAGGGCGAGGATACACTGAAGCTTTCTTT.

The CDR3 spells CSARPGGTYNEQFF. The CDR3 coding sequence is TGCAGTGCTAGACCGGGGGGGACCTACAATGAGCAGTTCTTC. This chain links TRBV20-1 with TRBJ2-1; 8 nucleotides agree with TRBD2. Trimming at V came to 2 bases and at J to 2 bases, leaving 2 bases not matched to a gene. This CDR3 is 14 amino acids long. Per germline, CDR1 DFQATT and CDR2 SNEGSKA (reference sequence).

This clonotype has only a few counts. This sequence joins TRBV29-1 and TRBJ2-7, with D possibly being TRBD2 (5 bases). The CDR3 sequence is 13 residues long. In germline, CDR1 is SQVTM, CDR2 ANQGSEA. V dropped 3 bases and J dropped 7 bases, with 16 bases sitting between them. CDR3 nucleotide sequence: TGCAGCGTTGACCGCGGGCCGACTGGGGAGCAGTACTTC. It is translated as CSVDRGPTGEQYF.

The V call is TRBV12-3 or TRBV12-4, the J call TRBJ2-7; the match to TRBD1 covers 7 bases. The V segment lost 6 bases and the J segment 4 bases; nucleotides outside the gene matches: 9. The CDR3 extends over 14 amino acids. In DNA form, the CDR3 reads TGTGCCAGCAGATTAAATTTACAGGGGTACGAGCAGTACTTC. This gives the protein CASRLNLQGYEQYF.

The chain uses TRBV28 and TRBJ1-2; D is possibly TRBD1 (6 bases). Trimming took off 2 bases at V and 8 bases at J, with 12 bases between the two ends. CDR1 is MDHEN, CDR2 SYDVKM, per germline. The CDR3 is 13 amino acids. The CDR3 sequence is CASSLAIRGGYTF. The CDR3 DNA follows: TGTGCCAGCAGTTTAGCAATCAGGGGAGGCTACACCTTC.

This clonotype was seen more than once but under ten times. The chain joins TRBV12-3 or TRBV12-4 to TRBJ2-5; 10 positions match TRBD1. The CDR3 contains 13 residues. V lost 1 base, J lost 7 bases, and 0 bases stayed unmatched. CDR3 nucleotides: TGTGCCAGCAGTTTAGGGGACAGGGGGACCCAGTACTTC. Amino acids: CASSLGDRGTQYF.

In this sample, this clonotype turned up a few times. The chain links TRBV12-3 or TRBV12-4 to TRBJ2-1; possible D gene TRBD1, 7 bases. This CDR3 has 17 residues. V lost 2 bases to trimming and J lost 9 bases, with 23 bases between them. The CDR3 reads CASSLWGRGKYRGEQFF. CDR3 nucleotides: TGTGCCAGCAGTTTATGGGGGCGCGGGAAGTACAGGGGTGAGCAGTTCTTC.

A few counts support this clonotype. This chain uses TRBV20-1 with TRBJ2-7; 8 nucleotides align to TRBD2. With V trimmed by 3 bases and J by 2 bases, 9 bases remained unmatched. From germline, CDR1 is DFQATT and CDR2 SNEGSKA (reference sequence). The CDR3 contains 15 residues. The CDR3 coding sequence is TGCAGTGCTAGGGGCTTTAGCGGGGACCCCTACGAGCAGTACTTC. This sequence encodes CSARGFSGDPYEQYF.

The V gene is TRBV4-2, the J gene TRBJ2-2; the match to TRBD1 covers 9 bases. CDR1 and CDR2 from the germline V gene are LGHNA and YNFKEQ. CDR3 size: 17 residues. V lost 3 bases to trimming and J lost 4 bases; unmatched junction nucleotides: 9. CDR3 in DNA: TGTGCCAGCAGCCAGTTCCCGGTACAGGGGGCCACCGGGGAGCTGTTTTTT. As protein: CASSQFPVQGATGELFF.

There are a few counts of this clonotype. The rearrangement uses TRBV29-1 and TRBJ2-1; 7 bases map to TRBD1. The trim removed 6 bases at V and 4 bases at J, leaving 6 bases unmatched. This CDR3 has 13 amino acids. Germline lookup yields CDR1 SQVTM and CDR2 ANQGSEA. For the CDR3, the DNA is TGCAGCGTGGTCGACAGGGAATACAATGAGCAGTTCTTC. It specifies CSVVDREYNEQFF.

This clonotype has only a few counts. The chain carries TRBV7-2 and TRBJ2-3; weak D call: TRBD2 (6 bases). Germline-derived CDR1 and CDR2 are SGHTA and FQGNSA. The CDR3 is made up of 15 amino acids. Between the trimmed V and J ends, which lost 5 bases and 1 base, there was a span of 13 bases. CDR3 protein: CASSGNIAGTDTQYF. The CDR3 nucleotides read TGTGCCAGCAGCGGAAATATAGCGGGCACAGATACGCAGTATTTT.

In this sample, this clonotype turned up a few times. This chain connects TRBV15 to TRBJ1-2; a possible D gene is TRBD1 (5 bases). V shed 4 bases and J shed 2 bases, with 17 bases lying between them. CDR1 and CDR2 (germline): LNHNV, YYDKDF (reference sequence). CDR3 length: 16 amino acids. The CDR3 nucleotides read TGTGCCACCAGCAAACCTAGACAGAGCACCAACTATGGCTACACCTTC. Amino acid sequence: CATSKPRQSTNYGYTF.

This clonotype occurred a few times. The chain is built from TRBV12-3 or TRBV12-4 and TRBJ2-1, with TRBD1 matching 8 bases. After removal of 2 bases from V and 7 bases from J, the junction contained 7 bases not matched to a gene. The CDR3 extends over 15 amino acids. The CDR3 DNA reads TGTGCCAGCAGTTTATGGCAGGGGGCAAAGAATGAGCAGTTCTTC. Its translation is CASSLWQGAKNEQFF.

This clonotype occurred a few times. V gene TRBV21-1 combines with J gene TRBJ2-7; TRBD1, as called in the table, went unchecked against the DNA. TRBV21-1 is deemed a pseudogene. The CDR3 sequence is 12 residues long. The CDR3 sequence is CASVRDHYEQYF. The CDR3 DNA reads as TGTGCCAGCGTCAGGGACCATTACGAGCAGTACTTC.

The chain combines TRBV12-3 or TRBV12-4 with TRBJ2-2; a possible D gene is TRBD1 (5 bases). Between the trimmed V and J ends, which lost 6 bases and 6 bases, there was a span of 17 bases. The CDR3 totals 15 residues. As DNA, the CDR3 is TGTGCCAGCAGCATTCAGGGTATAATGGCCGGGGAGCTGTTTTTT. Translation: CASSIQGIMAGELFF.

This clonotype was detected only once. The V and J genes are TRBV5-1 and TRBJ1-1; D remains unclear. Germline CDR1 reads SGHRS; CDR2 reads YFSETQ. The CDR3 is 14 residues long. V shed 0 bases and J shed 7 bases, with 13 bases lying between them. The CDR3 sequence is CASSLGPGEVEAFF. In DNA, the CDR3 is TGCGCCAGCAGCTTGGGGCCAGGAGAGGTTGAAGCTTTCTTT.

There are a few counts of this clonotype. The CDR3 DNA reads as TGCGCCAGCAGCCGTTCGACGGTGACCGGCTATGGCTACACCTTC. This sequence encodes CASSRSTVTGYGYTF. The rearrangement uses TRBV4-1 and TRBJ1-2; D uncertain. This CDR3 is 15 amino acids long. Germline-derived CDR1 and CDR2 are MGHRA and YSYEKL. V was trimmed by 4 bases and J by 4 bases, leaving 16 bases between them.

The table lists this clonotype with a count of one. The V gene is TRBV2, the J gene TRBJ2-3; unclear D gene. Trimming removed 6 bases at V and 0 bases at J, with 13 bases between. CDR3 length: 15 amino acids. CDR1 and CDR2 (germline): SNHLY, FYNNEI. DNA for the CDR3: TGTGCCAGCAGGGGATACGGGCAGAGCACAGATACGCAGTATTTT. Amino acids: CASRGYGQSTDTQYF.

This chain uses TRBV3-1 with TRBJ1-2; D is uncertain. The CDR3 is 17 residues long. V was trimmed by 0 bases and J by 8 bases, leaving 22 bases between them. Per germline, CDR1 LGHDT and CDR2 YNNKEL (reference sequence). The CDR3 DNA sequence: TGTGCCAGCAGCCAAGACCCTCCTTCCAACGACGTCTTAGGCTACACCTTC. As protein: CASSQDPPSNDVLGYTF. The entire variable domain, with the rest obtained from reference TRBV3-1 and TRBJ1-2, is as follows: DTAVSQTPKYLVTQMGNDKSIKCEQNLGHDTMYWYKQDSKKFLKIMFSYNNKELIINETVPNRFSPKSPDKAHLNLHINSLELGDSAVYFCASSQDPPSNDVLGYTFGSGTRLTVV.

The rearrangement links TRBV21-1 to TRBJ1-5. TRBV21-1 is noted as a pseudogene. There are 16 residues in the CDR3. The CDR3 protein is CASSTCRLFSNQPQHF. CDR3 coding DNA: TGTGCCAGCAGCACCTGCCGACTGTTTAGCAATCAGCCCCAGCATTTT.

The chain couples TRBV28 to TRBJ2-7; weak D call: TRBD1 (6 bases). There are 13 residues in the CDR3. With 5 bases removed from V and 3 bases from J, the gap between germline ends came to 11 bases. CDR1 MDHEN and CDR2 SYDVKM come from the germline V gene. CDR3 sequence (DNA): TGTGCCAGCAGTATCCCGGACAGCTACGAGCAGTACTTC. This gives the protein CASSIPDSYEQYF.

This CDR3 reads CATSRDFGSGNTIYF. The CDR3 nucleotides read TGTGCCACCAGCAGAGATTTTGGCTCTGGAAACACCATATATTTT. This chain connects TRBV15 to TRBJ1-3; no clear D. V was trimmed by 0 bases and J by 0 bases, leaving 6 bases between them. CDR1 and CDR2 (germline): LNHNV, YYDKDF (reference sequence). The CDR3 sequence is 15 residues long.

This clonotype has more than one count but fewer than ten. The rearrangement uses TRBV12-3 or TRBV12-4 and TRBJ2-2, with 7 bases fitting TRBD2. The CDR3 spans 14 residues. Trimming removed 6 bases from V and 3 bases from J; junction bases left unmatched: 4. CDR3 residues: CASSKRGDTGELFF. DNA of the CDR3: TGTGCCAGCAGCAAGCGGGGTGACACCGGGGAGCTGTTTTTT.